This TCR beta chain was identified in a study of T cell responses to AZD1222 COVID-19 vaccine. Whole-study findings and limits: Researchers took repertoire samples only after the peak T cell response had come. Along spike, vaccine-associated CD4 TCRs were found throughout, with dominance at 160-218 and 743-854. Increases in Spike-specific TCR breadth and depth were seen after two AZD1222 doses.

The table came from immunoSEQ multiplex PCR; TCRdb's copy has only in-frame clones and leaves some out. The data show 95,000 to 150,000 clones, about nine tenths seen once. Notes on this clone: Its antigen is currently unknown.

V dropped 2 bases and J dropped 1; count of bases not matched to a gene: 8. Per germline, CDR1 MNHNS and CDR2 SASEGT. This CDR3 is 17 amino acids long. The sequencing used peripheral blood, collected on day 0 of AZD1222 vaccination. The TCR sequence derives from an adult in good health. The chain recombines TRBV6-1 with TRBJ1-5; 7 nucleotides match TRBD1. CDR3 loop: CASSEWKTQGSNQPQHF. CDR3 DNA: TGTGCCAGCAGTGAATGGAAAACACAGGGGAGCAATCAGCCCCAGCATTTT.